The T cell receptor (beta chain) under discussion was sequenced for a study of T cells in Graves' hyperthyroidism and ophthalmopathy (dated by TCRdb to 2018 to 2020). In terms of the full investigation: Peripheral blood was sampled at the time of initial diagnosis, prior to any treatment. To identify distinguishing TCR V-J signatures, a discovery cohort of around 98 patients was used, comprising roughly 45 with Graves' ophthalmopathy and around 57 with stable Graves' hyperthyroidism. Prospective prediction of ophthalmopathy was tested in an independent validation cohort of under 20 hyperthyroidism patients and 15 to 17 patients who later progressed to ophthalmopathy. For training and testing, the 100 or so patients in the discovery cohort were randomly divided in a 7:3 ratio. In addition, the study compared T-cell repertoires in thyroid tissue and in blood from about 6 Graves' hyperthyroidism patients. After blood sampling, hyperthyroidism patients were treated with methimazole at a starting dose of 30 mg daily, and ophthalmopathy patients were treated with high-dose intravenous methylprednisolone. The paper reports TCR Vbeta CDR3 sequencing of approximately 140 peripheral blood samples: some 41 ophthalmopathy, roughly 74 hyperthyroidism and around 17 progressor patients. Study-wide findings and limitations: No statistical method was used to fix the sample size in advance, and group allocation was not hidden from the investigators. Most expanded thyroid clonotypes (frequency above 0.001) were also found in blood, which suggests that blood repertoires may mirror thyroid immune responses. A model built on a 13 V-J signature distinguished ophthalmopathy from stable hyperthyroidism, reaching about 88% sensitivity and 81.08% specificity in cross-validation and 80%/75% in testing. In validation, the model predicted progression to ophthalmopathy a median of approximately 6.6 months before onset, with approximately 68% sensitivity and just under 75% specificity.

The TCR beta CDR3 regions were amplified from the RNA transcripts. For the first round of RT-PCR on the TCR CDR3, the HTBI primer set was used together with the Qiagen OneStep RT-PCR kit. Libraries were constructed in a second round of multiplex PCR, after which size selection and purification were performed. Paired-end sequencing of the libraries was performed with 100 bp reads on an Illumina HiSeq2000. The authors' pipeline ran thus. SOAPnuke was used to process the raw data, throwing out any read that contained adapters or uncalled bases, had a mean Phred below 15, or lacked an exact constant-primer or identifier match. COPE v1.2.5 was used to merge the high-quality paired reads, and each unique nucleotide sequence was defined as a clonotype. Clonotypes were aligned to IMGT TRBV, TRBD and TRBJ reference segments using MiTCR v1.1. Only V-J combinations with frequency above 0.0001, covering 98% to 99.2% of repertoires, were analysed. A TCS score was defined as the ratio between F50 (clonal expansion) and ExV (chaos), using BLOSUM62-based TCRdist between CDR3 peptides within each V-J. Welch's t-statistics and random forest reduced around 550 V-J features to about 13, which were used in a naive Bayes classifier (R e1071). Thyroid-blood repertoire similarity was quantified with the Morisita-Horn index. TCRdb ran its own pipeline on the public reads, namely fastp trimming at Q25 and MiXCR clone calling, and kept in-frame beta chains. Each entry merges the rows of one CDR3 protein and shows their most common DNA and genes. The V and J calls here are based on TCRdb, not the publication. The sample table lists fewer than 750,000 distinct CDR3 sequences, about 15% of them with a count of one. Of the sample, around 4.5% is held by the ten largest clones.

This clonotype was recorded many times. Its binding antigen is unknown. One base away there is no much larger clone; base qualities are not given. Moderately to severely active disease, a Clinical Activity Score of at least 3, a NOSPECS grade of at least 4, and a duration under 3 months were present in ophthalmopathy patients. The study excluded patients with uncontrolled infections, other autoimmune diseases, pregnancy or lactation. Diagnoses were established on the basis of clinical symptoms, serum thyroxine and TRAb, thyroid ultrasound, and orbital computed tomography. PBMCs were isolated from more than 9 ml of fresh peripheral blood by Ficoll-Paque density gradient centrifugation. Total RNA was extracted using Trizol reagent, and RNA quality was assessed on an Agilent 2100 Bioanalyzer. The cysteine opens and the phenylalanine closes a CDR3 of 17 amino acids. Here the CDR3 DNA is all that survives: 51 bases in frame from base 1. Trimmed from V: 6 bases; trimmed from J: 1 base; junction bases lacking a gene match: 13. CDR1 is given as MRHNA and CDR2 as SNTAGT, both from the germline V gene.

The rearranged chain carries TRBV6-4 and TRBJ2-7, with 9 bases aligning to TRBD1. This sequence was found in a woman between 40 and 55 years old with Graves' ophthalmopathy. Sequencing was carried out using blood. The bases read TGTGCCAGCAGCCGAGGCGGGGCACAGGGGGCGTCCTACGAGCAGTACTTC. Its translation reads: CASSRGGAQGASYEQYF.